This TCR beta chain was sequenced during a study of graft-versus-host responses after intestinal transplantation. Study-level information: Recipients were given multivisceral, liver-intestinal, or isolated intestinal transplants.

Responders (about 200,000, CFSE-labeled) met about 200,000 stimulators that were irradiated and violet-dye-labeled. Germline-derived CDR1 and CDR2 are MDHEN and SYDVKM. The V and J ends lost 6 bases and 1 base respectively, with 9 bases between them. The CDR3 contains 13 residues. TCRdb's table, derived via immunoSEQ multiplex PCR, lists solely in-frame clones and lacks some. The data hold 8,000 to 9,000 clones, with 30% observed a single time. This clone is labeled as medium-sized (0.01 to 0.1%). The chain uses TRBV28 and TRBJ1-2; no firm D call. This receptor was obtained from a human patient who received an intestinal transplant. The specimen comprised alloreactive CD4+ T cells from a mixed lymphocyte reaction culture, sampled before intestinal transplant. Subset specified: CFSE-low proliferating T cells sorted from approximately six-day pre-transplant mixed lymphocyte reaction (GvH or HvG direction). The CDR3 sequence: CASSSTVNYGYTF. The CDR3 nucleotides are TGTGCCAGCAGCTCTACAGTTAACTATGGCTACACCTTC.